This TCR beta chain appears in the sequencing data of a study of tumor and adjacent non-tumor tissue in lung cancer. This sample's RNA came from whole unsorted tissue. Looked up from germline, CDR1 is WSHSY and CDR2 is SAAADI. The CDR3 sequence is 14 residues long. V was trimmed by 3 bases and J by 4 bases, leaving 10 bases between them. This clonotype appeared a few times. The library came from three nested PCR rounds adapted from ARM-PCR protocols. TCRdb redid the calling of the multiplex PCR reads with MiXCR, one entry per CDR3 protein. The sample yields 200,000 to 250,000 distinct CDR3 sequences, 60% to 85% seen once.

This TCR came from a man between 60 and 70 years old with non-small cell lung cancer. The sample taken for sequencing was lung tumor tissue. The chain joins TRBV10-2 to TRBJ1-3, with D unresolved. CDR3 coding DNA: TGCGCCAGCAGTGAACAGTCGTGGGGAAACACCATATATTTT. Its translation is CASSEQSWGNTIYF.